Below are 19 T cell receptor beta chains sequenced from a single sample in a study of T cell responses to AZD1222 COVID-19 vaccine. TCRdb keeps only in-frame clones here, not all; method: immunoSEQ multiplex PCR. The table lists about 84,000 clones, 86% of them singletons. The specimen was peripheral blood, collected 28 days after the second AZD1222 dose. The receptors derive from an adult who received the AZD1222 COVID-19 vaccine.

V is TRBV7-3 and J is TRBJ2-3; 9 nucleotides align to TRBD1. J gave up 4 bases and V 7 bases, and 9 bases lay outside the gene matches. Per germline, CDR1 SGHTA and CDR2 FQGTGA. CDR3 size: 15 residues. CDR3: CASTNTGQGSDTQYF. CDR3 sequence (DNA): TGTGCCAGCACCAACACGGGACAGGGATCAGATACGCAGTATTTT. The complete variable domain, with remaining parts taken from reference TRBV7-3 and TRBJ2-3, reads GAGVSQTPSNKVTEKGKYVELRCDPISGHTALYWYRQSLGQGPEFLIYFQGTGAADDSGLPNDRFFAVRPEGSVSTLKIQRTERGDSAVYLCASTNTGQGSDTQYFGPGTRLTVL.

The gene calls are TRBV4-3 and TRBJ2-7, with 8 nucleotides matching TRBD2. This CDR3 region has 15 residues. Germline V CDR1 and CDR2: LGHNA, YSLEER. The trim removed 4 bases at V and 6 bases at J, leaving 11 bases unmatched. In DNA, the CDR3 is TGCGCCAGCAGCCGCCAAGCGACCCTAGCGGGCGAGCAGTACTTC. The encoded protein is CASSRQATLAGEQYF.

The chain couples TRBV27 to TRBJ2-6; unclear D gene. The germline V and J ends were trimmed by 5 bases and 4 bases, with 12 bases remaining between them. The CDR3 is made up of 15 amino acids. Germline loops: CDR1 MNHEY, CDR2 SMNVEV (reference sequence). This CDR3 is CASSGWADGANVLTF. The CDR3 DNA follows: TGTGCCAGCAGTGGCTGGGCAGACGGGGCCAACGTCCTGACTTTC.

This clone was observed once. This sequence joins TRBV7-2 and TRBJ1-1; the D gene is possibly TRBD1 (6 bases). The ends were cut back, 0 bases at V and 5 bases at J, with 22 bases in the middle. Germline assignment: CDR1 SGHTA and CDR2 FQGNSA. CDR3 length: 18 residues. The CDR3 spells CASSLAEQGLLGNTEAFF. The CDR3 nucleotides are TGTGCCAGCAGCTTAGCGGAGCAGGGGTTGTTGGGGAATACTGAAGCTTTCTTT.

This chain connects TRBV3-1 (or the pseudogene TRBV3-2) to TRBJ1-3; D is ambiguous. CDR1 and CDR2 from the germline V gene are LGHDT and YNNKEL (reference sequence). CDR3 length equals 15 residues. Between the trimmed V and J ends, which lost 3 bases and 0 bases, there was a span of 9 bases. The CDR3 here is CASSQGGSSGNTIYF. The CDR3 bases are TGTGCCAGCAGCCAGGGCGGATCCTCTGGAAACACCATATATTTT.

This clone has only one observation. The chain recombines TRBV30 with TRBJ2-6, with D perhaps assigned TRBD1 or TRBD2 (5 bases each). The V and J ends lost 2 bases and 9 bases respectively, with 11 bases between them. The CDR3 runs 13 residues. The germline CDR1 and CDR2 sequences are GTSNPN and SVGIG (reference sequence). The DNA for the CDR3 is TGTGCCTGGAGTACACAGAGGGGCAACGTCCTGACTTTC. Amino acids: CAWSTQRGNVLTF.

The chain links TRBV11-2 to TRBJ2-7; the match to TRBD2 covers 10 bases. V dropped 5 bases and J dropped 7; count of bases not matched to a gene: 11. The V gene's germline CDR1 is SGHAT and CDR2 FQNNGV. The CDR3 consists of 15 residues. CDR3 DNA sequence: TGTGCCAGCAGCCTAAGGGCTAGCGGGGGCGGGGAGCAGTACTTC. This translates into CASSLRASGGGEQYF.

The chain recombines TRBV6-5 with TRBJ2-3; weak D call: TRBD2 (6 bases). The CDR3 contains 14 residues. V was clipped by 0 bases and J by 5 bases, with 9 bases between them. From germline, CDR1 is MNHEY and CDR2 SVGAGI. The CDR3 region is CASSYSASVDTQYF. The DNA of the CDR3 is TGTGCCAGCAGTTACTCCGCTAGCGTAGATACGCAGTATTTT.

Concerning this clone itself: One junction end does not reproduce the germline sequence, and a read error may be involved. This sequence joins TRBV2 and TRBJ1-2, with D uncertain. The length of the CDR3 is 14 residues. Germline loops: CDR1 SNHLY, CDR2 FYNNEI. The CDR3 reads CASIRAVKNYDYTF. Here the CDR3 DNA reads TGTGCCAGTATCCGGGCAGTTAAGAACTATGACTACACCTTC.

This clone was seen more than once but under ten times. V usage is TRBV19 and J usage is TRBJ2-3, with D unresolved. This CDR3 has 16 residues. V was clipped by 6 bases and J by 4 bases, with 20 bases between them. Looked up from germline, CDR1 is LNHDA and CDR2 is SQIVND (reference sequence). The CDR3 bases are TGTGCCAGTAGACCCCTCGGCGGCGCCGGACCAGATACGCAGTATTTT. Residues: CASRPLGGAGPDTQYF.

CDR3 residues: CASSLAPVLLNTEAFF. In DNA form, the CDR3 reads TGCGCCAGCAGCTTGGCCCCGGTCCTCTTGAACACTGAAGCTTTCTTT. The gene calls are TRBV5-1 and TRBJ1-1; D remains unclear. CDR1 and CDR2 (germline): SGHRS, YFSETQ. Between the trimmed V and J ends, which lost 0 bases and 0 bases, there was a span of 12 bases. The CDR3 has 16 residues. The full variable domain, in which reference TRBV5-1 and TRBJ1-1 provide the parts outside the CDR3, is KAGVTQTPRYLIKTRGQQVTLSCSPISGHRSVSWYQQTPGQGLQFLFEYFSETQRNKGNFPGRFSGRQFSNSRSEMNVSTLELGDSALYLCASSLAPVLLNTEAFFGQGTRLTVV.

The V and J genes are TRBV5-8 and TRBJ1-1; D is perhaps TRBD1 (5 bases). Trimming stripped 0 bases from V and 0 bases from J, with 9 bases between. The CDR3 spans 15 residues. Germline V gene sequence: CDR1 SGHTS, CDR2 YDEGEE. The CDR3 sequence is CASSLVGGLNTEAFF. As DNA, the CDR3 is TGTGCCAGCAGCTTGGTCGGGGGACTGAACACTGAAGCTTTCTTT. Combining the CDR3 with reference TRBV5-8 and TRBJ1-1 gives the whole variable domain EAGVTQSPTHLIKTRGQQATLRCSPISGHTSVYWYQQALGLGLQFLLWYDEGEERNRGNFPPRFSGRQFPNYSSELNVNALELEDSALYLCASSLVGGLNTEAFFGQGTRLTVV.

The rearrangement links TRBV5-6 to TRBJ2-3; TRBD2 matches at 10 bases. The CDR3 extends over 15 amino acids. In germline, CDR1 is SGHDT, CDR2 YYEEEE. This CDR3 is CPRSWQRGGADTQYF. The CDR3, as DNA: TGTCCCCGCAGCTGGCAGCGGGGGGGGGCAGATACGCAGTATTTT. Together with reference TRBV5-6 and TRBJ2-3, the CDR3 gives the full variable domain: DAGVTQSPTHLIKTRGQQVTLRCSPKSGHDTVSWYQQALGQGPQFIFQYYEEEERQRGNFPDRFSGHQFPNYSSELNVNALLLGDSALYLCPRSWQRGGADTQYFGPGTRLTVL.

CDR3: CASSFTQGGYTF. As DNA, the CDR3 is TGTGCCAGCAGTTTTACACAAGGAGGCTACACCTTC. This chain connects TRBV12-3 or TRBV12-4 to TRBJ1-2; D remains ambiguous. The CDR3 loop spans 12 amino acids. V dropped 3 bases and J dropped 8 bases, with 10 bases sitting between them.

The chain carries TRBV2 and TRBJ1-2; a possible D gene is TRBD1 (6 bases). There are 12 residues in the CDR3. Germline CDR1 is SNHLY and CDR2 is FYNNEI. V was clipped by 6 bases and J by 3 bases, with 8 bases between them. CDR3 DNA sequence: TGTGCCAGCAGCCCAGGGGACTATGGCTACACCTTC. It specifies CASSPGDYGYTF. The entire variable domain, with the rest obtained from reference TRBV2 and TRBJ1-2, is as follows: EPEVTQTPSHQVTQMGQEVILRCVPISNHLYFYWYRQILGQKVEFLVSFYNNEISEKSEIFDDQFSVERPDGSNFTLKIRSTKLEDSAMYFCASSPGDYGYTFGSGTRLTVV.

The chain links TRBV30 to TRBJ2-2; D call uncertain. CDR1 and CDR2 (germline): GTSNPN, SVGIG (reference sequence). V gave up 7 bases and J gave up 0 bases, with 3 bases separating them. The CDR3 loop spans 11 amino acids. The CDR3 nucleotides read TGTGCCTCCTCGAACACCGGGGAGCTGTTTTTT. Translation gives CASSNTGELFF.

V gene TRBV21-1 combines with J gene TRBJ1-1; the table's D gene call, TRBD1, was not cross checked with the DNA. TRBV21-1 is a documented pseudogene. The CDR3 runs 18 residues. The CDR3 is CASSKERGRGLGNTEAFF. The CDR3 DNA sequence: TGTGCCAGCAGCAAAGAGAGGGGCAGGGGGCTTGGGAACACTGAAGCTTTCTTT.

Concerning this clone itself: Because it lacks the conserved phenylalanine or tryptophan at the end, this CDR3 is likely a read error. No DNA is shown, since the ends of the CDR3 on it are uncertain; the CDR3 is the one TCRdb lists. The CDR3 loop reads CASSPFPGAL. The chain has TRBV18 and TRBJ2-7. The CDR3 is 10 residues long, counting both termini. Germline assignment: CDR1 KGHSH and CDR2 LQKENI.

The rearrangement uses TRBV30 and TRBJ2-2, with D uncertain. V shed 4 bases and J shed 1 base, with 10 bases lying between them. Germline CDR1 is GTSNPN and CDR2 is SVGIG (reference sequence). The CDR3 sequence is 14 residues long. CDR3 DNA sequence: TGTGCCTGGACAGGATGGCGGAACACCGGGGAGCTGTTTTTT. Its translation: CAWTGWRNTGELFF.